This T cell receptor beta chain was profiled in a study of OX40 agonist ivuxolimab in advanced cancers. Study-wide context: An agonistic human IgG2 monoclonal antibody against OX40 (CD134) was given.

The CDR3 contains 14 residues. Germline values: CDR1 SGDLS, CDR2 YYNGEE. V lost 4 bases, J lost 4 bases, and 13 bases lay in between. Here immunoSEQ multiplex PCR was the method, and the copy in TCRdb shows in-frame clones only, minus some. The sample contains 57,000 or so clones, around 83% of which appear only once. The material sequenced was CD4+ or CD8+ T cells sorted from blood, taken in a trial of the OX40 agonist ivuxolimab. The clonotype was recovered from an adult with an advanced solid tumor such as melanoma, head and neck, liver or kidney cancer. The chain links TRBV9 to TRBJ2-3, with D unresolved. The CDR3 spells CASSSPASPDTQYF. The CDR3 region has the DNA TGTGCCAGCAGCAGCCCGGCCTCCCCAGATACGCAGTATTTT.